This record covers a single T cell receptor (beta chain). This sample was included in a study of T cell repertoires in cytomegalovirus infection. From germline, CDR1 is MNHNY and CDR2 SVGAGI (reference sequence). The V end was cut by 0 bases, the J end by 6 bases, with 10 bases between. The CDR3 consists of 14 residues. TCRdb used MiXCR to reprocess the reads, holding one entry per CDR3 protein. The sample yields over 100,000 distinct CDR3 sequences, about 17% seen once. V usage is TRBV6-6 and J usage is TRBJ2-3; weak D call: TRBD2 (5 bases). The sequence came from a human donor in good health (CMV status not recorded). Some clones in this sample may be carry-over from other donors' samples. Sequencing was carried out using PBMCs. CDR3 amino acids: CASSYSGGRDTQYF. The CDR3 DNA sequence: TGTGCCAGCAGTTACTCAGGAGGACGGGATACGCAGTATTTT.